This TCR beta chain was captured in a study of read filtering for tumor transcriptome and immune sequencing. Looking at the study overall: Per sample, TCR-region reads ranged about 4 to 11 million by IR-seq, about 80 to 1,400 by RNA-seq.

This clonotype was detected many times. Its specificity is not known. Study-wide points: RNA-seq captured clonotypes less deeply and reliably than IR-seq.

Trimming removed 6 bases from V and 0 bases from J; junction bases left unmatched: 10. Germline V gene data show CDR1 as DFQATT and CDR2 as SNEGSKA (reference sequence). The CDR3 length is 16 residues. From 400 to 450 ng of RNA, a library with molecular barcoded alpha/delta and beta/gamma adaptors was made. TCRdb independently ran MiXCR on the reads; one entry per CDR3 protein. The sample holds approximately 59,000 distinct CDR3 sequences, roughly an eighth seen once. The receptor's source is a donor aged 40 or over with multiple myeloma. Sequencing was carried out using a population of CD138-negative cells sorted from bone marrow. The chain carries TRBV20-1 and TRBJ2-1, with 8 bases that match TRBD2. CDR3 in DNA: TGCAGTGCCGGGGACGGCGGGGGGAGCTCCTACAATGAGCAGTTCTTC. Amino acids: CSAGDGGGSSYNEQFF.